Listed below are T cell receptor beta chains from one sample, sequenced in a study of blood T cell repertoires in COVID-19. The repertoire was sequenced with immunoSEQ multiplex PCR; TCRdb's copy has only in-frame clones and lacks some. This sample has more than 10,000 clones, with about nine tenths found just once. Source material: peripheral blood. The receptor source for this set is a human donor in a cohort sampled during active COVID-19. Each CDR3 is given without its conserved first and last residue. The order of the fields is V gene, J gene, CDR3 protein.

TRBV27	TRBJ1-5	ASLSTTGGKDNQPQH
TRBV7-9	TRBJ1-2	ASTRTGSAFGYT
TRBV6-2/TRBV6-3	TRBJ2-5	ASTPAGSGELKETQY
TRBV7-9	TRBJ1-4	ASSIETGTNEKLF
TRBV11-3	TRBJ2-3	ASSVTGLQDTQY
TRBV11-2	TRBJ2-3	ASSLGQGDTQY
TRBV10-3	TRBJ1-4	AISEYAGQRNEKLF
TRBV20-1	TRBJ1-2	SASRGTGYT
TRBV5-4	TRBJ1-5	ASSPGGNQPQH
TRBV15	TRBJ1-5	ATSLKRGPYTNQPQH
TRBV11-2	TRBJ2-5	ASRQTGSETQY
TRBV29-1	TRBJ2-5	SGHRGTGETQY
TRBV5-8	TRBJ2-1	ASSLTKRSTYNEQF
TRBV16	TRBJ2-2	ASSQSGGAGELF
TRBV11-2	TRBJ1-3	ASSRTGVGNTIY
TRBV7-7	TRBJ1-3	ASSPGRGRGSGNTIY
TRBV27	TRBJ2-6	ASSSHRAGSGVLT
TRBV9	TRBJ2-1	ASSGSGDPSNEQF
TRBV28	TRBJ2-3	ASSPGLAGSTDTQY
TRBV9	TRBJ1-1	ASSGKYRDGLNTEAF
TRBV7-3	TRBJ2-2	ASSLRVPGLAGEFGTGELF
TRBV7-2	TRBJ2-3	ASSLRAGTDSTDTQY
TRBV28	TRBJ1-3	ASSLSRSGGDGNTIY
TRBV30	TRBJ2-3	AWALAGIFTDTQY
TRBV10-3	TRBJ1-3	AIRGLRDRDTIY
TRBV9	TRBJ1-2	ASSGPQYGYT